The present TCR beta chain was sequenced within a study of T cells in Graves' hyperthyroidism and ophthalmopathy. Amplification of TCR beta CDR3 regions used RNA as the template. The primer set for the first-round RT-PCR of the TCR CDR3 was HTBI. TCRdb re-derived calls from the multiplex PCR reads in MiXCR, one entry per CDR3 protein. This repertoire shows nearly 750,000 distinct CDR3 sequences, roughly a third found once; its top ten account for roughly 30%. This CDR3 contains 14 residues. CDR1 SQVTM and CDR2 ANQGSEA come from the germline V gene. Trimming took 2 bases from V and 3 from J; bases not matched to a gene: 6. Ten or more counts support this clonotype.

This chain joins TRBV29-1 and TRBJ2-7, with 8 bases matching TRBD2. The sequencing input was blood. The TCR comes from a woman between 40 and 55 years old with Graves' hyperthyroidism. The chain's CDR3 is CSVEPLAGRYEQYF. Here the CDR3 DNA reads TGCAGCGTTGAACCTCTAGCGGGTCGCTACGAGCAGTACTTC.